The source of this T cell receptor (beta chain) is a study of blood T cell repertoires in COVID-19. About the research overall: Acute and convalescent COVID-19 specimens originated in the United States, Italy and Spain.

Repertoires were generated with immunoSEQ multiplex PCR, while TCRdb's copy carries only in-frame clones and drops some. Seen here are 450,000 to 500,000 clones, 87% observed once, and the top ten hold around 0.7%. Germline-derived CDR1 and CDR2 are SGDLS and YYNGEE. Trimming removed 5 bases at V and 2 bases at J, with 12 bases between. The CDR3 has 14 residues. This TCR came from a woman younger than 35 who had recovered from COVID-19. Material for sequencing was PBMCs or T cells enriched from blood (not recorded which). The chain uses TRBV9 and TRBJ2-3, with no clear D. The CDR3 coding sequence is TGTGCCAGCAGTCCTGACGGAGACACAGATACGCAGTATTTT. As protein: CASSPDGDTDTQYF. Looking up the rest from reference TRBV9 and TRBJ2-3 gives the full variable domain: DSGVTQTPKHLITATGQRVTLRCSPRSGDLSVYWYQQSLDQGLQFLIQYYNGEERAKGNILERFSAQQFPDLHSELNLSSLELGDSALYFCASSPDGDTDTQYFGPGTRLTVL.